These 23 T cell receptor beta chains came from one sample sequenced in a study of blood T cell repertoires in COVID-19. Sequencing was performed with immunoSEQ multiplex PCR; in TCRdb, only in-frame clones are kept and a portion is missing. The sample has more than 200,000 clones; over 80% are singletons. Sequenced: peripheral blood. The receptors were sampled from a woman in her 70s with active or convalescent COVID-19.

The CDR3 here is CASSLLQGVRGYTF. The CDR3 nucleotides are TGCGCCAGCAGCCTGCTCCAGGGGGTGAGGGGCTACACCTTC. The J gene is TRBJ1-2, the V gene TRBV5-1; 7 bases align to TRBD1. CDR1 is SGHRS and CDR2 is YFSETQ in the germline V gene. After removal of 4 bases from V and 8 bases from J, the junction contained 11 bases not matched to a gene. CDR3 length: 14 residues.

In its sample, this clone was seen once. The V and J genes are TRBV4-3 and TRBJ1-1; perhaps TRBD1 as D (5 bases). V was cut by 1 base and J by 5 bases, with 17 bases left in between. Germline V gene data show CDR1 as LGHNA and CDR2 as YSLEER. CDR3 length: 16 residues. The CDR3 sequence is CASSQGAARGYTEAFF. In DNA, the CDR3 is TGCGCCAGCAGCCAAGGAGCTGCAAGGGGTTATACTGAAGCTTTCTTT.

The V gene is TRBV29-1, the J gene TRBJ1-2, with a weak D call TRBD1 (6 bases). Germline V gene data show CDR1 as SQVTM and CDR2 as ANQGSEA. There are 13 residues in the CDR3. Trimming shortened V by 6 bases and J by 2 bases, and 13 bases separated the two germline ends. CDR3 bases: TGCAGCGTGTGGACAGCGTTAAACTATGGCTACACCTTC. Translation gives CSVWTALNYGYTF.

This clone appeared a single time. V is TRBV6-5 and J is TRBJ2-3; 7 bases match TRBD1. The CDR3 is made up of 16 amino acids. Trimming cost V 4 bases and J 2 bases; bases outside gene matches: 9. The V gene's germline CDR1 is MNHEY and CDR2 SVGAGI. The CDR3 loop reads CASSFPGTASTDTQYF. CDR3 DNA: TGTGCCAGCAGTTTTCCAGGGACAGCCTCCACAGATACGCAGTATTTT.

This clone was recorded many times. The chain is built from TRBV27 and TRBJ2-1, with TRBD2 matching over 11 bases. The germline V gene has CDR1 MNHEY and CDR2 SMNVEV (reference sequence). The CDR3 sequence is 14 residues long. V lost 6 bases, J lost 6 bases, and 4 bases stayed unmatched. DNA for the CDR3: TGTGCCAGCAGACTAGCGGGGGTCTTCAATGAGCAGTTCTTC. Translated, it gives CASRLAGVFNEQFF.

This clone was observed a handful of times. The genes are TRBV29-1 and TRBJ1-2, with unresolved D. CDR3 size: 11 residues. The ends were cut back, 4 bases at V and 8 bases at J, with 11 bases in the middle. Germline lookup yields CDR1 SQVTM and CDR2 ANQGSEA. CDR3 loop: CSVGAPRGYTF. The CDR3 DNA reads TGCAGCGTTGGGGCACCAAGGGGCTACACCTTC. Combining the CDR3 with reference TRBV29-1 and TRBJ1-2 gives the whole variable domain SAVISQKPSRDICQRGTSLTIQCQVDSQVTMMFWYRQQPGQSLTLIATANQGSEATYESGFVIDKFPISRPNLTFSTLTVSNMSPEDSSIYLCSVGAPRGYTFGSGTRLTVV.

The genes are TRBV7-7 and TRBJ2-2, with 10 bases matching TRBD2. The CDR3 sequence is 15 residues long. Germline CDR1 reads SSHAT; CDR2 reads FNYEAQ (reference sequence). The junction had 8 bases not matched to a gene; V was cut back by 7 bases and J by 6 bases. The CDR3: CASKASGGAAGELFF. CDR3 sequence (DNA): TGTGCCAGCAAAGCGAGCGGGGGGGCCGCCGGGGAGCTGTTTTTT. The full variable domain, with the rest looked up from reference TRBV7-7 and TRBJ2-2, is GAGVSQSPRYKVTKRGQDVTLRCDPISSHATLYWYQQALGQGPEFLTYFNYEAQPDKSGLPSDRFSAERPEGSISTLTIQRTEQRDSAMYRCASKASGGAAGELFFGEGSRLTVL.

The sample holds a few counts of this clone. This sequence joins TRBV5-5 and TRBJ2-3, with D unclear. Germline values: CDR1 SGHKS, CDR2 YYEKEE (reference sequence). The CDR3 spans 14 residues. V was clipped by 0 bases and J by 6 bases, with 11 bases between them. CDR3 in amino acids: CASSLAPNTDTQYF. CDR3 DNA sequence: TGTGCCAGCAGCTTGGCCCCCAACACCGATACGCAGTATTTT.

The chain links TRBV5-1 to TRBJ2-7; 7 bases match TRBD1. The V and J ends lost 0 bases and 4 bases, in that order; junction bases with no gene match: 7. This CDR3 contains 15 residues. Germline V lookup: CDR1 SGHRS, CDR2 YFSETQ. CDR3 amino acids: CASSLGAPRGYEQYF. CDR3 nucleotides: TGCGCCAGCAGCTTGGGGGCACCCAGGGGGTACGAGCAGTACTTC.

The rearrangement links TRBV15 to TRBJ2-7; D is uncertain. The CDR3 has 15 amino acids. V was shortened by 0 bases and J by 2 bases, with 11 bases between the two germline ends. The germline V gene encodes CDR1 LNHNV and CDR2 YYDKDF (reference sequence). This CDR3 is CATSRDAQTPYEQYF. The CDR3 nucleotides are TGTGCCACCAGCAGAGATGCACAGACCCCCTACGAGCAGTACTTC.

The chain carries TRBV11-2 and TRBJ2-2; D not resolved. The V end lost 3 bases, the J end lost 10 bases, and 9 bases lay between the germline ends. Germline V CDR1 and CDR2: SGHAT, FQNNGV. The CDR3 is 12 residues long. The CDR3 loop reads CASSFSFSELFF. The CDR3 DNA follows: TGTGCCAGCAGCTTTAGCTTTTCGGAGCTGTTTTTT.

This sequence joins TRBV7-3 and TRBJ2-3, with TRBD1 identical over 7 bases. The germline gives CDR1 SGHTA, CDR2 FQGTGA. This CDR3 has 14 amino acids. V lost 5 bases to trimming and J lost 3 bases; unmatched junction nucleotides: 5. The DNA for the CDR3 is TGTGCCAGCAGCCAAGACAGGGCTACAGATACGCAGTATTTT. Its translation is CASSQDRATDTQYF. Full variable domain (missing parts from reference TRBV7-3 and TRBJ2-3): GAGVSQTPSNKVTEKGKYVELRCDPISGHTALYWYRQSLGQGPEFLIYFQGTGAADDSGLPNDRFFAVRPEGSVSTLKIQRTERGDSAVYLCASSQDRATDTQYFGPGTRLTVL.

The chain carries TRBV5-4 and TRBJ2-5; the match to TRBD2 covers 16 bases. V was pared by 3 bases and J by 5 bases, with 1 base of the junction left unmatched. The germline V gene encodes CDR1 SGHNT and CDR2 YYREEE (reference sequence). The length of the CDR3 is 15 residues. CDR3 loop: CASSSGLAGGETQYF. CDR3 in DNA: TGTGCCAGCAGCTCGGGACTAGCGGGGGGGGAGACCCAGTACTTC. Full variable domain (missing parts from reference TRBV5-4 and TRBJ2-5): ETGVTQSPTHLIKTRGQQVTLRCSSQSGHNTVSWYQQALGQGPQFIFQYYREEENGRGNFPPRFSGLQFPNYSSELNVNALELDDSALYLCASSSGLAGGETQYFGPGTRLLVL.

The sample holds one count of this clone. This sequence joins TRBV6-5 and TRBJ2-7; D is possibly TRBD1 (7 bases). There are 12 residues in the CDR3. Germline CDR1 is MNHEY and CDR2 is SVGAGI. The V end lost 6 bases, the J end lost 6 bases, and 12 bases lay between the germline ends. The CDR3 region has the DNA TGTGCCAGCAGGAACCAGGGGGGCGAGCAGTACTTC. Protein sequence: CASRNQGGEQYF.

The rearrangement joins TRBV6-2 or TRBV6-3 to TRBJ2-1, with 8 nucleotides matching TRBD2. CDR3 size: 13 residues. Germline CDR1 reads MNHEY; CDR2 reads SVGEGT. V lost 5 bases and J lost 10; bases outside the gene matches: 7. The CDR3 DNA follows: TGTGCCAGCAGTAACCTAGCGGGCGAGGAGCAGTTCTTC. Translation: CASSNLAGEEQFF.

The chain recombines TRBV2 with TRBJ2-6, with 8 bases fitting TRBD2. V lost 6 bases and J lost 0; bases outside the gene matches: 13. The germline V gene has CDR1 SNHLY and CDR2 FYNNEI. The CDR3 spans 19 residues. CDR3 residues: CASSGRGSTTSSGANVLTF. The CDR3 DNA sequence: TGTGCCAGCAGCGGGAGGGGTTCCACTACCAGCTCTGGGGCCAACGTCCTGACTTTC.

The rearrangement joins TRBV7-3 to TRBJ2-3; D gene uncertain. This CDR3 has 15 amino acids. CDR1 and CDR2 (germline): SGHTA, FQGTGA. V was clipped by 5 bases and J by 3 bases, with 15 bases between them. CDR3 DNA sequence: TGTGCCAGCAGCCCCTCAGTTGGCTTTACAGATACGCAGTATTTT. Amino acids: CASSPSVGFTDTQYF. Together with reference TRBV7-3 and TRBJ2-3, the CDR3 gives the full variable domain: GAGVSQTPSNKVTEKGKYVELRCDPISGHTALYWYRQSLGQGPEFLIYFQGTGAADDSGLPNDRFFAVRPEGSVSTLKIQRTERGDSAVYLCASSPSVGFTDTQYFGPGTRLTVL.

This clone was detected a few times. The sample holds other DNA sequences that translate to the same CDR3. This chain connects TRBV7-2 to TRBJ1-2, with 7 bases aligning to TRBD1. V dropped 1 base and J dropped 4; count of bases not matched to a gene: 0. CDR1 SGHTA and CDR2 FQGNSA come from the germline V gene. This CDR3 has 13 residues. The CDR3 is CASSLGQGYGYTF. For the CDR3, the DNA is TGTGCCAGCAGCTTAGGACAGGGCTATGGCTACACCTTC. Drawing the rest from reference TRBV7-2 and TRBJ1-2, the complete variable domain is GAGVSQSPSNKVTEKGKDVELRCDPISGHTALYWYRQSLGQGLEFLIYFQGNSAPDKSGLPSDRFSAERTGGSVSTLTIQRTQQEDSAVYLCASSLGQGYGYTFGSGTRLTVV.

V usage is TRBV12-3 or TRBV12-4 and J usage is TRBJ1-6; possibly TRBD1 for D (5 bases). CDR3 length equals 13 residues. V lost 5 bases and J 10 bases, leaving 12 bases between the germline ends. CDR3 residues: CASSRQKYSPLHF. The CDR3 nucleotides are TGTGCCAGCAGTCGACAGAAGTACTCACCCCTCCACTTT.

The CDR3 sequence is CASIEGSGHTYNEQFF. The DNA of the CDR3 is TGTGCCAGCATTGAGGGTAGCGGGCATACCTACAATGAGCAGTTCTTC. This chain joins TRBV28 and TRBJ2-1; 7 positions agree with TRBD2. V dropped 7 bases and J dropped 2; count of bases not matched to a gene: 11. CDR1 and CDR2 from the germline V gene are MDHEN and SYDVKM. This CDR3 region has 16 residues.

This clone was seen a few times. J is TRBJ1-1 and V is TRBV5-4; 7 bases fit TRBD1. Trimming at V came to 2 bases and at J to 0 bases, leaving 4 bases not matched to a gene. Looked up from germline, CDR1 is SGHNT and CDR2 is YYREEE (reference sequence). The CDR3 sequence is 15 residues long. The CDR3 spells CASSFSGQMNTEAFF. DNA for the CDR3: TGTGCCAGCAGCTTTTCGGGACAGATGAACACTGAAGCTTTCTTT. Drawing the rest from reference TRBV5-4 and TRBJ1-1, the complete variable domain is ETGVTQSPTHLIKTRGQQVTLRCSSQSGHNTVSWYQQALGQGPQFIFQYYREEENGRGNFPPRFSGLQFPNYSSELNVNALELDDSALYLCASSFSGQMNTEAFFGQGTRLTVV.

V usage is TRBV5-1 and J usage is TRBJ2-1; 9 bases are a match to TRBD1. CDR3 length: 16 amino acids. The trim removed 4 bases at V and 5 bases at J, leaving 10 bases unmatched. Germline V lookup: CDR1 SGHRS, CDR2 YFSETQ. The CDR3 reads CASSTTAGTGNNEQFF. CDR3 in DNA: TGCGCCAGCAGCACCACTGCCGGGACAGGGAACAATGAGCAGTTCTTC.

The chain combines TRBV6-5 with TRBJ1-5; D might be TRBD1 (6 bases). This CDR3 is 15 amino acids long. Germline V gene lookup returns CDR1 MNHEY and CDR2 SVGAGI. V lost 6 bases to trimming and J lost 4 bases, with 16 bases between them. This chain's CDR3 is CASRRQATPNQPQHF. For the CDR3, the DNA is TGTGCCAGCAGACGACAGGCAACTCCTAATCAGCCCCAGCATTTT.